The next 5 T cell receptor beta chains were all read from a single sample in a study of cytomegalovirus exposure and HLA in healthy donors (dated by TCRdb to 2016 to 2017). Preparation of the library involved the immunoSEQ multiplex PCR assay. For the multiplex PCR, a mixture combining 60 forward primers for TCR Vbeta segments and 13 reverse primers for TCR Jbeta segments was used. This is the immuneACCESS table as TCRdb keeps it, with only in-frame sequences that have V and J called. A part of the clones is gone; compared with another copy, unresolved V genes explain less than half, and the rest is unexplained. The sample data list some 110,000 clones, and approximately 14% of these were observed just once. More than 0.8% of the sample rests with the top ten. Specimen: PBMCs. The receptors here all came from a female donor in good health and CMV-seronegative.

The chain links TRBV10-3 to TRBJ2-1, with 9 bases lining up with TRBD2. With 8 bases clipped from V and 6 bases from J, the junction kept 5 bases outside the gene matches. The germline gives CDR1 ENHRY, CDR2 SYGVKD. The CDR3 covers 13 residues. For the CDR3, the DNA is TGTGCCATCCAGCCTAGCGGGGCCAATGAGCAGTTCTTC. It encodes CAIQPSGANEQFF.

This clone appeared a few times. This sequence joins TRBV4-2 and TRBJ1-4; D uncertain. The CDR3 length is 15 residues. The V and J ends lost 0 bases and 4 bases respectively, with 9 bases between them. The germline V gene has CDR1 LGHNA and CDR2 YNFKEQ. The CDR3 DNA is TGTGCCAGCAGCCAAGATGCAGGATATAATGAAAAACTGTTTTTT. Translated: CASSQDAGYNEKLFF.

The chain links TRBV30 to TRBJ2-1; 8 bases map to TRBD1. This CDR3 spans 14 amino acids. V lost 3 bases, J lost 6 bases, and 7 bases stayed unmatched. Per the germline V gene, CDR1 is GTSNPN and CDR2 is SVGIG (reference sequence). The CDR3 region is CAWRQGAAPNEQFF. For the CDR3, the DNA is TGTGCCTGGAGGCAGGGGGCGGCGCCCAATGAGCAGTTCTTC.

This clone was recorded a few times. The chain couples TRBV27 to TRBJ2-7; 9 bases are shared with TRBD1. Germline V lookup: CDR1 MNHEY, CDR2 SMNVEV (reference sequence). V lost 6 bases, J lost 2 bases, and 5 bases stayed unmatched. The CDR3 contains 14 residues. The CDR3 DNA reads as TGTGCCAGCAGACCGGGACAGGGAACCTACGAGCAGTACTTC. Amino acids: CASRPGQGTYEQYF.

The chain couples TRBV15 to TRBJ1-2; the D is unclear. The CDR3 covers 15 residues. Germline V CDR1 and CDR2: LNHNV, YYDKDF (reference sequence). V lost 0 bases and J lost 5, with 13 bases in between. The CDR3 reads CATSRDRSVPYGYTF. The CDR3 nucleotides read TGTGCCACCAGCAGAGATCGTTCAGTACCTTATGGCTACACCTTC.